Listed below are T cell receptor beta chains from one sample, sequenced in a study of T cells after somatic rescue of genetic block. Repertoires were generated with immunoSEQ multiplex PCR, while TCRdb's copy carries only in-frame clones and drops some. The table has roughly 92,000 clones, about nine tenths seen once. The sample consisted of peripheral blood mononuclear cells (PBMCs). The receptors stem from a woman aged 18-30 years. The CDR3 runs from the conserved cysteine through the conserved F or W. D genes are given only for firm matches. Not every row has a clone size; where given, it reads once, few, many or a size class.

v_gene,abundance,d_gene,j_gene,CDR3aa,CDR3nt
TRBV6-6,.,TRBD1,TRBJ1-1,CASSRQGTNTEAFF,TGTGCCAGCAGCCGACAGGGTACGAACACTGAAGCTTTCTTT
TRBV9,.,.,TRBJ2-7,CASSPHGSVSYEQYF,TGTGCCAGCAGCCCCCACGGGTCTGTCTCCTACGAGCAGTACTTC
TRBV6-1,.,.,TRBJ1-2,CASTTGPDYGYTF,TGTGCCAGCACCACCGGGCCGGACTATGGCTACACCTTC
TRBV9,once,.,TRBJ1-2,CASSVAFGQGHGYTF,TGTGCCAGCAGCGTAGCTTTCGGGCAGGGTCATGGCTACACCTTC
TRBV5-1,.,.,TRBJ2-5,CASSPDSQETQYF,TGCGCCAGCAGCCCGGACAGCCAAGAGACCCAGTACTTC
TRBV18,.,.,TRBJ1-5,CASSPQRFLQPQHF,TGTGCCAGCTCACCACAACGTTTCTTACAGCCCCAGCATTTT
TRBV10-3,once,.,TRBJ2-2,CAIIGPLGELFF,TGTGCCATCATTGGACCGCTGGGGGAGCTGTTTTTT
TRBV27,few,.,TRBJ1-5,CASSLGQPQHF,TGTGCCAGCAGTTTGGGACAGCCCCAGCATTTT
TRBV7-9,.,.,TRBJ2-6,CASSLFRSGANVLTF,TGTGCCAGCAGCTTATTTCGCTCTGGGGCCAACGTCCTGACTTTC
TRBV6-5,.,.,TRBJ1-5,CASSYAWDGNQPQHF,TGTGCCAGCAGTTATGCCTGGGACGGTAATCAGCCCCAGCATTTT
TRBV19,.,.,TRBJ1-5,CASSIPLTVSNQPQHF,TGTGCCAGTAGTATCCCCTTGACCGTTAGCAATCAGCCCCAGCATTTT
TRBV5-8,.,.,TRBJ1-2,CASSPGTPEGYGYTF,TGTGCCAGCAGCCCTGGGACCCCCGAAGGCTATGGCTACACCTTC
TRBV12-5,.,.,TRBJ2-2,CASGLVVGTFGGELFF,TGTGCTAGTGGTTTGGTAGTGGGGACTTTTGGCGGGGAGCTGTTTTTT
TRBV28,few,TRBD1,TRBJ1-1,CASRFTGGEAFF,TGTGCCAGCAGATTCACAGGGGGTGAAGCTTTCTTT
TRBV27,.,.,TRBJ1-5,CASSLRGHNQPQHF,TGTGCCAGCAGTTTAAGAGGTCACAATCAGCCCCAGCATTTT
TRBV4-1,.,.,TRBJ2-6,CASSPRMGGANVLTF,TGCGCCAGCAGCCCTCGGATGGGAGGGGCCAACGTCCTGACTTTC
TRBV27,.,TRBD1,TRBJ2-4,CASSSRTGGSIQYF,TGTGCCAGCAGTTCCCGGACAGGAGGAAGCATTCAGTACTTC
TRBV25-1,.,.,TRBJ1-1,CASSAEAWGDEAFF,TGTGCCAGCAGTGCAGAGGCATGGGGCGACGAAGCTTTCTTT
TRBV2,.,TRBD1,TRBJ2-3,CASSDTGATTDTQYF,TGTGCCAGCAGCGACACAGGGGCTACCACAGATACGCAGTATTTT
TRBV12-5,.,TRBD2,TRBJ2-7,CASGLRLAGGSSYEQYF,TGTGCTAGTGGTTTGCGACTAGCGGGGGGGAGCTCCTACGAGCAGTACTTC
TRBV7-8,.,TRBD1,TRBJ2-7,CASSSRGDRAGEQYF,TGTGCCAGCAGCTCCAGGGGCGACAGGGCAGGGGAGCAGTACTTC
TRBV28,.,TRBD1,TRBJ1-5,CASVRDSVSQPQHF,TGTGCCAGCGTCCGGGACAGTGTATCTCAGCCCCAGCATTTT
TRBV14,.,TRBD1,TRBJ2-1,CASSHSDRGPYNEQFF,TGTGCCAGCAGCCACTCGGACAGGGGGCCCTACAATGAGCAGTTCTTC
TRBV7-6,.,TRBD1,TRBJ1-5,CASSLEVDRAQHF,TGTGCCAGCAGCTTAGAAGTTGACAGGGCCCAGCATTTT
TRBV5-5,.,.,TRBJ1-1,CASWAGDTEAFF,TGTGCCAGCTGGGCAGGGGACACTGAAGCTTTCTTT
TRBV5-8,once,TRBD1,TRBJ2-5,CASSLGTGTKETQYF,TGTGCCAGCAGCTTGGGGACAGGGACAAAAGAGACCCAGTACTTC
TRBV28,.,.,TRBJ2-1,CASSLPGGSYNEQFF,TGTGCCAGCAGTTTACCCGGGGGTTCCTACAATGAGCAGTTCTTC
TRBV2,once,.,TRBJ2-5,CASREPGEETQYF,TGTGCCAGCAGGGAACCGGGAGAAGAGACCCAGTACTTC
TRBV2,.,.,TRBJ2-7,CASRPLTPRQGQYF,TGTGCCAGCAGACCGTTGACCCCTCGACAAGGGCAGTACTTC
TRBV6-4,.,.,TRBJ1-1,CASSDSAGLGTFF,TGTGCCAGCAGTGACTCCGCAGGGTTAGGAACTTTCTTT
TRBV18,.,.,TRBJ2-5,CASSPVPYQETQYF,TGTGCCAGCTCACCAGTTCCCTACCAAGAGACCCAGTACTTC
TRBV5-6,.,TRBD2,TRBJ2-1,CASSLAPTSGFSYNEQFF,TGTGCCAGCAGCTTGGCCCCTACTAGCGGGTTCTCCTACAATGAGCAGTTCTTC
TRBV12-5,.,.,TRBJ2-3,CASGVGTVSTDTQYF,TGTGCTAGTGGAGTCGGGACCGTTAGCACAGATACGCAGTATTTT
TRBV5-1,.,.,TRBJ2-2,CASHGLANTGELFF,TGCGCCAGCCACGGGCTAGCGAACACCGGGGAGCTGTTTTTT
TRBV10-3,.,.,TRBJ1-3,CANAEAASGNTIYF,TGTGCCAACGCCGAGGCGGCCTCTGGAAACACCATATATTTT
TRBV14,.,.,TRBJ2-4,CASSRRSGAQNIQYF,TGTGCCAGCAGTCGCCGCTCCGGGGCCCAAAACATTCAGTACTTC
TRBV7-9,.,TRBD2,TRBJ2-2,CASSLSGRRAGELFF,TGTGCCAGCAGCCTTAGCGGGAGAAGGGCCGGGGAGCTGTTTTTT
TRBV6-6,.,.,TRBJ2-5,CASSYPTGGVVETQYF,TGTGCCAGCAGCTATCCTACAGGGGGGGTAGTGGAGACCCAGTACTTC
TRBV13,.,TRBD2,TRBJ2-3,CASGGLAGRGDSTDTQYF,TGTGCCAGCGGCGGACTAGCGGGACGGGGGGATAGCACAGATACGCAGTATTTT
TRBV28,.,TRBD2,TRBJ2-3,CASSPSGLPYTQYF,TGTGCCAGCAGTCCCTCGGGACTACCATATACGCAGTATTTT
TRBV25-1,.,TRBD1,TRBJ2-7,CATSGQGAYEQYF,TGTGCCACCTCGGGACAGGGGGCCTACGAGCAGTACTTC
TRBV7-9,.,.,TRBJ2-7,CASSLRGIGYEQYF,TGTGCCAGCAGCCTAAGGGGAATAGGATACGAGCAGTACTTC
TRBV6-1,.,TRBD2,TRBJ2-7,CASSEWLGRDYEQYF,TGTGCCAGCAGTGAGTGGTTAGGGAGGGACTACGAGCAGTACTTC
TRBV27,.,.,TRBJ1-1,CASSLYPTSGVGGTEAFF,TGTGCCAGCAGTTTATATCCAACAAGCGGGGTCGGGGGCACTGAAGCTTTCTTT
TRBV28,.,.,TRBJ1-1,CASSAPGEGTEAFF,TGTGCCAGCAGCGCCCCGGGTGAGGGGACTGAAGCTTTCTTT
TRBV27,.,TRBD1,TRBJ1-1,CASSLGQGYRAEAFF,TGTGCCAGCAGTTTAGGACAGGGATACCGGGCTGAAGCTTTCTTT
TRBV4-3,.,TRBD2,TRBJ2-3,CASSQDLLAGKTDTQYF,TGCGCCAGCAGCCAAGATTTGCTAGCGGGAAAGACAGATACGCAGTATTTT
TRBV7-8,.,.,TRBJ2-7,CASSAVQELDYEQYF,TGTGCCAGCAGCGCAGTTCAGGAGCTGGACTACGAGCAGTACTTC